This T cell receptor beta chain was recovered during a study of CD8 T cells in ankylosing spondylitis. Findings and caveats of the study: The disease-linked clones had a CD8+ phenotype and low blood frequencies. Significantly higher representation of disease-linked clones was reported for matched ankylosing spondylitis synovial fluid. Within ankylosing spondylitis blood, a TCR beta motif made up of seven or eight highly homologous variants appeared to be characteristic.

TCRdb ran MiXCR on the 5' RACE reads and lists one entry per CDR3 protein. The repertoire includes 700,000 to 850,000 distinct CDR3 sequences, approximately 12% of them detected once, and under 0.6% sits in the top ten. In regard to this clonotype: Its matching antigen is unknown.

The CDR3 sequence is 18 residues long. After removal of 5 bases from V and 3 bases from J, the junction contained 14 bases not matched to a gene. CDR1 and CDR2 from the germline V gene are SGHRS and YFSETQ. The source of this sequence is a male donor with ankylosing spondylitis. The chain is built from TRBV5-1 and TRBJ2-1, with 10 bases lining up with TRBD2. Sequencing input: blood, either unsorted or a sorted T cell fraction (not recorded which). CDR3 region: CASSPFGGLAGDYNEQFF. CDR3 bases: TGCGCCAGCAGTCCCTTTGGGGGGCTAGCGGGAGACTACAATGAGCAGTTCTTC.